The T cell receptor (beta chain) under discussion was sequenced for a study of post-analysis software for immune sequencing data. Findings of the study overall: Higher frequency in patients than in controls was seen for about five TRBV segments, with TRBV5-6, TRBV5-1 and TRBV20-1 among them.

CDR3 length: 13 residues. Germline loops: CDR1 MDHEN, CDR2 SYDVKM. The V segment lost 6 bases and the J segment 5 bases; nucleotides outside the gene matches: 2. Researchers reported that TCR beta cDNA libraries carried unique molecular identifiers. TCRdb itself ran the PCR reads through MiXCR, one entry per CDR3 protein. This sample has some 260,000 distinct CDR3 sequences; 36% occur once, and the top ten carry around 4.8%. The table lists this clonotype with a count of one. What it binds is not known. Possible read error: a much larger clone is one base away. The source of this sequence is a girl aged 5-17 years with multiple sclerosis. Sequencing was carried out using blood. The V call is TRBV28, the J call TRBJ1-5; TRBD1 matches at 9 bases. The CDR3 is CASSTGGDQPQHF. The CDR3 DNA reads as TGTGCCAGCAGCACAGGGGGCGATCAGCCCCAGCATTTT. Drawing the rest from reference TRBV28 and TRBJ1-5, the complete variable domain is DVKVTQSSRYLVKRTGEKVFLECVQDMDHENMFWYRQDPGLGLRLIYFSYDVKMKEKGDIPEGYSVSREKKERFSLILESASTNQTSMYLCASSTGGDQPQHFGDGTRLSIL.